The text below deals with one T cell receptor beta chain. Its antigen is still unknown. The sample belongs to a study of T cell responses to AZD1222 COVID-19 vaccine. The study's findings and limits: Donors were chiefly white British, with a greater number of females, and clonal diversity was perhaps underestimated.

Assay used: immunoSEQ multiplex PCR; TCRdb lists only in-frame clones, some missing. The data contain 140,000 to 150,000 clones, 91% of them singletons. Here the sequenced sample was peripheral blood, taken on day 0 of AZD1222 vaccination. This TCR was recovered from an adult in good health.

The CDR3 region is CSARDGGPQHF. CDR3 sequence (DNA): TGCAGTGCTAGAGATGGAGGTCCCCAGCATTTT. This chain joins TRBV20-1 and TRBJ1-5; D gene uncertain. Germline CDR1 is DFQATT and CDR2 is SNEGSKA (reference sequence). The CDR3 is 11 amino acids. V lost 0 bases, J lost 10 bases, and 7 bases lay in between.